One TCR beta chain is described in this entry. Its antigen is not yet known. Base qualities are not provided; no much larger clone lies one nucleotide away. This sample is drawn from a study of long-term antiretroviral therapy in people with HIV (dated by TCRdb to between 2020 and 2023). About the full investigation: The earliest samples were collected approximately a decade before the 2015 WHO recommendation for immediate ART, a period when ART was typically delayed until CD4 counts fell. Among the 30 to 35 participants with HIV, eleven to twelve were female. No cross-contamination during QIAcube processing was shown when test extractions of a monoclonal T-cell line were performed alongside 33 polyclonal samples. A retrospective serial study tested whether changes in peripheral blood TRB repertoire composition and diversity were associated with ART initiation and durable HIV suppression. From 30 to 35 adults with confirmed HIV infection, the cohort provided some 200 cryopreserved PBMC samples, gathered serially across a mean of approximately six years (range 1-12). The study at large found these results: The samples were dated from about 2004 to 2018, and the ART regimens that were used may be less effective than current ART regimens. Unsorted PBMC were profiled instead of sorted CD4+ and CD8+ T cells because pre-ART samples had limited cell numbers. HIV repertoires had narrower CDR3 length ranges than controls, and the network structure suggested an antigen-experienced repertoire that shifted only slightly toward naive after ART. Because PBMC availability was limited, only the TCR beta chain was sequenced, with no alpha chain pairing. A significant increase in TRB diversity was found to be associated with ART initiation, although TRB diversity was observed to remain significantly below that of transplant donor controls even after long-term ART. No data were available on ART adherence, viral resistance or therapy changes, limiting inferences about post-ART repertoire changes. Expanded TRB clones identified before ART initiation dominated the repertoire across all time points, though the dominance fluctuated and decreased in many PLHIV after ART.

To be included, a participant needed at least one PBMC sample from before ART initiation plus at least two post-ART samples. Treatment was received in the United States of America by all participants with HIV. Cryopreserved samples of about 0.95-10 million PBMC were thawed and washed before DNA extraction. At the time of the earliest PBMC sample, participants with HIV were aged between roughly 20 and 60 years. PBMC samples from each participant spanned 1-4 timepoints before ART initiation and 2-8 timepoints after ART initiation, with a median of 7 samples. For every participant, serial HIV viral load, CD4+ T-cell count, ART history and demographic data were obtained. A Qiagen kit on a QIAcube was used to extract genomic DNA from unsorted PBMC, with samples processed in batches of 12. The immunoSEQ hsTCRB v3.0 assay was used at survey level resolution for TRB variable region sequencing. The target sequencing depth for TRB was roughly 35,000-55,000 T-cell genomes per sample. TRB libraries were pooled and sequenced on an Illumina MiSeq using a v3 150-cycle kit. Per the authors' processing: Repertoire analysis ran in R within a reproducible Nextflow workflow covering QC, data transformation and analysis. Custom analyses were implemented in LymphoSeq2, an R package for AIRR-Seq data exploration. A few samples that produced fewer than 5000 total TRB sequences were removed, so about 200 HIV repertoires were analyzed. Among the roughly 190 retained HIV repertoires, around 60 were collected before ART initiation and about 130 were collected after ART initiation. Each repertoire was downsampled to 5000 TRB nucleotide sequences, and summary statistics were averaged across 100 downsampling iterations. TRB sequences were retained for analysis only if CDR3 regions of at least seven amino acids were present. Diversity was measured with a Shannon entropy-derived clonality score and the Gini coefficient. In the repertoire networks, any two of the top 5000 CDR3 amino acid sequences were linked whenever the two sequences differed by an edit distance of one. For TRB CDR3 amino acid sequences, GLIPH2 was used to predict antigen specificity groups and MHC restriction. Known CMV, EBV, HIV or tissue antigen associations were flagged by matching CDR3 amino acid sequences against VDJdb and McPAS-TCR. Pre-ART, post-ART and control groups were compared with Wilcoxon signed-rank tests and Holm-Bonferroni correction. Here the immuneACCESS table is served through TCRdb, limited to in-frame sequences with V and J called. Missing clones are a known gap in these copies; in checked studies unresolved V genes cover under half, and the rest lacks a known reason. The V and J calls and the clone size are those of that table, but D and trimming were determined from the DNA. Present in this sample are about 20,000 clones, around 84% of which were seen just once. The top ten constitute approximately 5% of the sample.

The sequences come from unsorted PBMCs, collected 1.3 years after starting antiretroviral therapy. This TCR derives from a man in his sixties with HIV.

This receptor carries the CDR3 CSALGNEQFF. The DNA reads as follows: TGCAGTGCTTTAGGAAATGAGCAGTTCTTC. The sequence is built from TRBV20-1 and TRBJ2-1; the D segment cannot be called with confidence. CDR1 and CDR2 are read off the germline V gene (reference sequence) as DFQATT and SNEGSKA. Trimming costs V 5 bases and J 7 bases, and their ends lie 6 bases apart. Including cysteine and phenylalanine, the CDR3 has 10 amino acids. The only DNA kept is the CDR3, 30 bases in frame from the first base.